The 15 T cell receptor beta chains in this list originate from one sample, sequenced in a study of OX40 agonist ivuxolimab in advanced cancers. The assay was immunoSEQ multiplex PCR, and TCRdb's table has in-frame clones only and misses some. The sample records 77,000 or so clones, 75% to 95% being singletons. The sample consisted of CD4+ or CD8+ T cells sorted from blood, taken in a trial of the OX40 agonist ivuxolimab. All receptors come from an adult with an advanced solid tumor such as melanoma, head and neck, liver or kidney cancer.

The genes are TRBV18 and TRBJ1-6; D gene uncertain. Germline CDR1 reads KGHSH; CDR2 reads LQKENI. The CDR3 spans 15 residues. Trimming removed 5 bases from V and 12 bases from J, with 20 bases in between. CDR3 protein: CASSAGMDSTRPLHF. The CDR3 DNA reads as TGTGCCAGCTCAGCGGGTATGGACTCCACCAGACCCCTCCACTTT. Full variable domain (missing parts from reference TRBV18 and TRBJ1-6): NAGVMQNPRHLVRRRGQEARLRCSPMKGHSHVYWYRQLPEEGLKFMVYLQKENIIDESGMPKERFSAEFPKEGPSILRIQQVVRGDSAAYFCASSAGMDSTRPLHFGNGTRLTVT.

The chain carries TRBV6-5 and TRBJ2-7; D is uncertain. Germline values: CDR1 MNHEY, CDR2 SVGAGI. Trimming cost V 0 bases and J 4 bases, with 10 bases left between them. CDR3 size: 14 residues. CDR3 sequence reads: CASSYSVGLYEQYF. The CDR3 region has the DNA TGTGCCAGCAGTTACTCGGTAGGGCTGTACGAGCAGTACTTC.

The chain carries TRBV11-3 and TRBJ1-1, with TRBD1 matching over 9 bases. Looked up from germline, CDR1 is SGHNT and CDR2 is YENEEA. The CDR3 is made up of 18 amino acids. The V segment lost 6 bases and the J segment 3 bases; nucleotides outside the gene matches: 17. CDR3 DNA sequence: TGTGCCAGCAGGCCCAACTTCGGGACAGGGTTGGAGGACACTGAAGCTTTCTTT. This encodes CASRPNFGTGLEDTEAFF.

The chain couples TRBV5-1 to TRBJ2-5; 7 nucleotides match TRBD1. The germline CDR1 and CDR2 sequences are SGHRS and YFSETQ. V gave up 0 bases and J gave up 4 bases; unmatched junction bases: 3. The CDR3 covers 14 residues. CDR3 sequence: CASSLDPGGETQYF. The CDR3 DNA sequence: TGCGCCAGCAGCTTGGATCCAGGGGGAGAGACCCAGTACTTC.

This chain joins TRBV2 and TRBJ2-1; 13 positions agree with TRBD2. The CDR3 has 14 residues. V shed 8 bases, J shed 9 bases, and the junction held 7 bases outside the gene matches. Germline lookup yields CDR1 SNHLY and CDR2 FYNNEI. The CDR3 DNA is TGTGCCAGCGACCTCACTAGCGGGGGGGCTGAGCAGTTCTTC. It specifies CASDLTSGGAEQFF.

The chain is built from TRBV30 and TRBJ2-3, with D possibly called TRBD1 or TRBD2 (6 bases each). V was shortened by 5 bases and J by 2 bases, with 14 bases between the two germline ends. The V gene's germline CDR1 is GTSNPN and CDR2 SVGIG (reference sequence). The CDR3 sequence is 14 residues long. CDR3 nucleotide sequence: TGTGCCTGGGACCGGGGGCCGCTCACAGATACGCAGTATTTT. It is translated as CAWDRGPLTDTQYF. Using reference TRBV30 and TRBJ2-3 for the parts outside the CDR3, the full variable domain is SQTIHQWPATLVQPVGSPLSLECTVEGTSNPNLYWYRQAAGRGLQLLFYSVGIGQISSEVPQNLSASRPQDRQFILSSKKLLLSDSGFYLCAWDRGPLTDTQYFGPGTRLTVL.

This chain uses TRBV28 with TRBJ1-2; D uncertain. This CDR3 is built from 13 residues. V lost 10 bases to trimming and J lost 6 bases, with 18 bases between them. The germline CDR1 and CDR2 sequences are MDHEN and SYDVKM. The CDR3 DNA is TGTGCCATCAGGCCCCCTATGGAGAATGGCTACACCTTC. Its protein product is CAIRPPMENGYTF.

In nucleotides, the CDR3 is TGTGCCAGCTCCCAGGAACGAGAGACCCAGTACTTC. It yields the protein CASSQERETQYF. The chain combines TRBV18 with TRBJ2-5; D remains unclear. The V end was cut by 6 bases, the J end by 4 bases, with 9 bases between. CDR1 is KGHSH, CDR2 LQKENI, per germline. This CDR3 region has 12 residues.

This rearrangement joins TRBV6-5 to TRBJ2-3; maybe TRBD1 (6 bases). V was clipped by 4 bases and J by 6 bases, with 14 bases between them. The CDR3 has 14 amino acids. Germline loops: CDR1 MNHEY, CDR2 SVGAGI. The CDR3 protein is CASSSLGAGDTQYF. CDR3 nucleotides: TGTGCCAGCAGTTCGTTGGGGGCTGGGGATACGCAGTATTTT.

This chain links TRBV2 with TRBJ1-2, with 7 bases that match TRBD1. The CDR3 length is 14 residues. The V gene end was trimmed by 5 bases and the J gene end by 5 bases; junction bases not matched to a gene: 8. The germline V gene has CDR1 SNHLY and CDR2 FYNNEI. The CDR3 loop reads CASSLQGIGYGYTF. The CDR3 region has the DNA TGTGCCAGCAGTCTACAGGGGATCGGATATGGCTACACCTTC.

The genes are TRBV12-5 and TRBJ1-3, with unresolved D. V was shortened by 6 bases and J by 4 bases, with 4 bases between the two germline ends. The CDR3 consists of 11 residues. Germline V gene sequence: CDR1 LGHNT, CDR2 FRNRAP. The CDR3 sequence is CASGPGNTIYF. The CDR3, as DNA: TGTGCTAGTGGCCCAGGAAACACCATATATTTT.

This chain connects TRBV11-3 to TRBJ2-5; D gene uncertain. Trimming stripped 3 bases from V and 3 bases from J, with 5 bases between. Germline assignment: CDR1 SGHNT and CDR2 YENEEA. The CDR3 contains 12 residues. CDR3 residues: CASSLGEETQYF. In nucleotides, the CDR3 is TGTGCCAGCAGCTTGGGCGAAGAGACCCAGTACTTC.

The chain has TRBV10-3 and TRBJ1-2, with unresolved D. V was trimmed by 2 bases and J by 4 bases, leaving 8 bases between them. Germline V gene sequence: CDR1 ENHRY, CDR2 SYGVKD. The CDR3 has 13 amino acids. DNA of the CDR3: TGTGCCATCAGTGAGGGTCTCGGCTATGGCTACACCTTC. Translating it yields CAISEGLGYGYTF.

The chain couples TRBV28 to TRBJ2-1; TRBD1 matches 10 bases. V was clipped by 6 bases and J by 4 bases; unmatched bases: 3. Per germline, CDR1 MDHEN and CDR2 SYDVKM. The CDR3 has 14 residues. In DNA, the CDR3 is TGTGCCAGCAGACGGACAGGGGGTTACAATGAGCAGTTCTTC. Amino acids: CASRRTGGYNEQFF.

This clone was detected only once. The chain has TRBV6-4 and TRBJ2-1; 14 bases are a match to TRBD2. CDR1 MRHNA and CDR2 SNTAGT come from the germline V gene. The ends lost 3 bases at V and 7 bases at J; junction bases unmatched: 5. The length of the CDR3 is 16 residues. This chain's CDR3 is CASSDSRTSGGNEQFF. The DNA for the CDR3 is TGTGCCAGCAGTGATTCAAGGACTAGCGGGGGGAATGAGCAGTTCTTC.